Following are 18 T cell receptor beta chains from one sample sequenced in a study of cytomegalovirus exposure and HLA in healthy donors. The PCR contained 60 Vbeta and 13 Jbeta primers. Libraries were prepared by immunoSEQ multiplex PCR; TCRdb keeps only in-frame clonotypes and omits some of them. Here the sample spans 200,000 to 250,000 clones, 85% to 90% being singletons. Sequenced: PBMCs. The receptors stem from a woman in her late teens or twenties in good health and CMV-seronegative.

This clone was recorded once. V and J are TRBV5-6 and TRBJ2-3, with 7 positions matching TRBD2. CDR1 and CDR2 (germline): SGHDT, YYEEEE. The CDR3 sequence is 17 residues long. J gave up 5 bases and V 0 bases, and 12 bases lay outside the gene matches. The CDR3 DNA reads as TGTGCCAGCAGCTTGGCCCTGGGAGCGGGGCTGATAGATACGCAGTATTTT. This translates into CASSLALGAGLIDTQYF.

The chain couples TRBV4-1 to TRBJ1-4, with no clear D. Deletions cut 1 base from V and 8 bases from J, with 5 bases between. The CDR3 loop spans 12 amino acids. Germline assignment: CDR1 MGHRA and CDR2 YSYEKL. CDR3: CASSQVSEKLFF. The CDR3 DNA follows: TGCGCCAGCAGCCAAGTCTCGGAAAAACTGTTTTTT.

The V call is TRBV10-3, the J call TRBJ2-7; 10 nucleotides line up with TRBD2. This CDR3 is 13 amino acids long. With V trimmed by 3 bases and J by 4 bases, 0 bases remained unmatched. Per germline, CDR1 ENHRY and CDR2 SYGVKD. CDR3 residues: CAISELAGYEQYF. The DNA of the CDR3 is TGTGCCATCAGTGAACTAGCGGGGTACGAGCAGTACTTC.

The genes are TRBV15 and TRBJ2-7, with 7 nucleotides matching TRBD2. The V and J ends lost 5 bases and 0 bases, in that order; junction bases with no gene match: 7. There are 15 residues in the CDR3. Germline V gene lookup returns CDR1 LNHNV and CDR2 YYDKDF (reference sequence). CDR3 coding DNA: TGTGCCACCAGCCAACGTAGCGGGCCCTCCTACGAGCAGTACTTC. It is translated as CATSQRSGPSYEQYF.

This clone appeared once. The rearrangement uses TRBV27 and TRBJ2-1; TRBD2 matches 11 bases. The V gene's germline CDR1 is MNHEY and CDR2 SMNVEV (reference sequence). The CDR3 runs 15 residues. Germline trimming cut 6 bases from V and 7 bases from J; bases unmatched to any gene: 8. Here the CDR3 reads CASSSLAGGGNEQFF. The CDR3 DNA reads TGTGCCAGCAGCTCCCTAGCGGGAGGTGGAAATGAGCAGTTCTTC.

This clone was recorded a few times. The chain combines TRBV29-1 with TRBJ2-7, with 9 bases lining up with TRBD2. V lost 2 bases, J lost 5 bases, and 1 base stayed unmatched. This CDR3 has 12 amino acids. Germline lookup yields CDR1 SQVTM and CDR2 ANQGSEA. The CDR3 region has the DNA TGCAGCGTTGAAATAGCGGGAGACGAGCAGTACTTC. The encoded protein is CSVEIAGDEQYF.

The J gene is TRBJ2-3, the V gene TRBV2, with 10 bases lining up with TRBD2. CDR1 is SNHLY, CDR2 FYNNEI, per germline. V lost 6 bases, J lost 6 bases, and 9 bases stayed unmatched. This CDR3 has 15 residues. CDR3 amino acids: CASRGTSGAADTQYF. The CDR3 DNA follows: TGTGCCAGCAGGGGTACTAGCGGGGCGGCGGATACGCAGTATTTT.

The J gene is TRBJ1-1, the V gene TRBV5-4; D not resolved. The germline V and J ends were trimmed by 5 bases and 4 bases, with 6 bases remaining between them. Germline V lookup: CDR1 SGHNT, CDR2 YYREEE (reference sequence). The CDR3 totals 11 residues. The CDR3 DNA sequence: TGTGCCAGCAGTCGCGGCACTGAAGCTTTCTTT. This gives the protein CASSRGTEAFF. The full variable domain, its missing parts supplied by reference TRBV5-4 and TRBJ1-1, is ETGVTQSPTHLIKTRGQQVTLRCSSQSGHNTVSWYQQALGQGPQFIFQYYREEENGRGNFPPRFSGLQFPNYSSELNVNALELDDSALYLCASSRGTEAFFGQGTRLTVV.

The chain uses TRBV10-3 and TRBJ1-4; D not certain. The CDR3 runs to 14 residues. The V end was cut by 5 bases, the J end by 1 base, with 8 bases between. Germline V lookup: CDR1 ENHRY, CDR2 SYGVKD. The DNA for the CDR3 is TGTGCCATCAGTAAGACGGGAACTAATGAAAAACTGTTTTTT. Translating it yields CAISKTGTNEKLFF.

V is TRBV9 and J is TRBJ2-1; 11 bases align to TRBD2. From germline, CDR1 is SGDLS and CDR2 YYNGEE. The CDR3 loop spans 16 amino acids. The J segment lost 4 bases and the V segment lost 3 bases, leaving 6 bases of the junction unmatched. DNA for the CDR3: TGTGCCAGCAGCGGTAGCGGGGGGGTGACTTACAATGAGCAGTTCTTC. Protein sequence: CASSGSGGVTYNEQFF.

The chain recombines TRBV28 with TRBJ1-3; a weak D match, TRBD1 (5 bases). This CDR3 region has 13 residues. Trimming pared 11 bases from V and 0 bases from J, leaving 11 bases between. Germline assignment: CDR1 MDHEN and CDR2 SYDVKM. The CDR3 DNA follows: TGTGCCCATAGACAGAACTCTGGAAACACCATATATTTT. Translated: CAHRQNSGNTIYF.

This rearrangement joins TRBV4-2 to TRBJ2-3; TRBD2 matches 8 bases. CDR1 is LGHNA and CDR2 is YNFKEQ in the germline V gene. The length of the CDR3 is 18 residues. V lost 4 bases and J lost 1; bases outside the gene matches: 13. DNA for the CDR3: TGTGCCAGCAGCCGAAGACCCACGGTGACTAGCGGCACAGATACGCAGTATTTT. This encodes CASSRRPTVTSGTDTQYF.

This clone was seen once. The V call is TRBV6-5, the J call TRBJ2-7, with 10 bases identical to TRBD1. CDR1 is MNHEY, CDR2 SVGAGI, per germline. J lost 7 bases, V lost 6 bases, and 9 bases had no gene match. The CDR3 contains 14 residues. CDR3 region: CASSSGTGAREQYF. CDR3 sequence (DNA): TGTGCCAGCAGCTCCGGGACAGGGGCGAGAGAGCAGTACTTC.

The chain recombines TRBV5-4 with TRBJ2-1; TRBD2 matches 16 bases. This CDR3 spans 15 amino acids. The ends lost 7 bases at V and 4 bases at J; junction bases unmatched: 2. Germline loops: CDR1 SGHNT, CDR2 YYREEE (reference sequence). The CDR3 here is CASWGLAGGYNEQFF. CDR3 nucleotides: TGTGCCAGCTGGGGACTAGCGGGAGGGTACAATGAGCAGTTCTTC. Full variable domain (rest looked up from reference TRBV5-4 and TRBJ2-1): ETGVTQSPTHLIKTRGQQVTLRCSSQSGHNTVSWYQQALGQGPQFIFQYYREEENGRGNFPPRFSGLQFPNYSSELNVNALELDDSALYLCASWGLAGGYNEQFFGPGTRLTVL.

The genes are TRBV7-2 and TRBJ2-5, with TRBD1 matching 8 bases. Per germline, CDR1 SGHTA and CDR2 FQGNSA. The CDR3 is 14 residues long. Trimming removed 5 bases from V and 4 bases from J; junction bases left unmatched: 6. In DNA, the CDR3 is TGTGCCAGCAGCGATCCAGGGGGCTCAGAGACCCAGTACTTC. It is translated as CASSDPGGSETQYF.

The chain joins TRBV11-3 to TRBJ2-1; TRBD2 matches 8 bases. The CDR3 is 16 residues long. V lost 0 bases to trimming and J lost 10 bases; unmatched junction nucleotides: 11. In germline, CDR1 is SGHNT, CDR2 YENEEA. The CDR3 nucleotides read TGTGCCAGCAGCTTAGAAACCGGGACTAGTCCCAGCGAGCAGTTCTTC. The encoded protein is CASSLETGTSPSEQFF. Full variable domain (remainder filled in from reference TRBV11-3 and TRBJ2-1): EAGVVQSPRYKIIEKKQPVAFWCNPISGHNTLYWYLQNLGQGPELLIRYENEEAVDDSQLPKDRFSAERLKGVDSTLKIQPAELGDSAVYLCASSLETGTSPSEQFFGPGTRLTVL.

CDR3: CASSGDYTGASPLHF. For the CDR3, the DNA is TGTGCCAGCAGCGGAGACTATACAGGGGCTTCACCCCTCCACTTT. This chain uses TRBV6-5 with TRBJ1-6; 7 nucleotides align to TRBD1. Trimming cost V 6 bases and J 9 bases; bases outside gene matches: 11. There are 15 residues in the CDR3. The germline gives CDR1 MNHEY, CDR2 SVGAGI.

This rearrangement joins TRBV19 to TRBJ1-6; maybe TRBD1 (5 bases). V was cut by 1 base and J by 9 bases, with 13 bases left in between. The CDR3 sequence is 15 residues long. Germline CDR1 is LNHDA and CDR2 is SQIVND (reference sequence). The CDR3 DNA sequence: TGTGCCAGTAGTATAGGTCTAGGGGACTCTTCACCCCTCCACTTT. It codes for CASSIGLGDSSPLHF.